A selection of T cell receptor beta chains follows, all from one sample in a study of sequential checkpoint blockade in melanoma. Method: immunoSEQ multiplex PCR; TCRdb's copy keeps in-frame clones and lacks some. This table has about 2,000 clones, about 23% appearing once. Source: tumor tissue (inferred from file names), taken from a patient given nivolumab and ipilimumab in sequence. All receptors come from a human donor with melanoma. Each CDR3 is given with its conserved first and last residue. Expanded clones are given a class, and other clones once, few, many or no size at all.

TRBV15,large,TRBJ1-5,CATSRGTSHQPQHF
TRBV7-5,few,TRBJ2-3,CASRVQGGTDTQYF
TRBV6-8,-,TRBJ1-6,CASSVGTGGRSPLHF
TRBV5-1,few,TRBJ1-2,CASSPPQAGAYGYTF
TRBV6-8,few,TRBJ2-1,CASSAEGLAGYGEQFF
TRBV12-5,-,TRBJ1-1,CASGLLGNTEAFF
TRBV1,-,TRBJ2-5,CASSQSIGQAQYF
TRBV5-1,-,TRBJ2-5,CASSLASADQETQYF
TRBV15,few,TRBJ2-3,CATSRGGGPSTDTQYF
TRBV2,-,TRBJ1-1,CASSDGTVYLAFF
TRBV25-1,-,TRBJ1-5,CACCGTLVGWGQPQHF
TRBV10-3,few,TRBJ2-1,CASGAGYSYNEQFF
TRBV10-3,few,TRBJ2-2,CASGRGWDTGELFF
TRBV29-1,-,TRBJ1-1,CSVKPPRDTEAFF
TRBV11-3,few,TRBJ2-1,CASSLTLGIAGTYNEQFF
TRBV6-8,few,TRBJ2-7,CASSQRGSYEQYF
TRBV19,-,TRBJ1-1,CASTTREGSPQNTEAFF
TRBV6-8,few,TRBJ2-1,CASSYMTSGYNEQFF
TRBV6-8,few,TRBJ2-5,CASSYSGLAGETQYF
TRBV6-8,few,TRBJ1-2,CASRGTTAGGYTF
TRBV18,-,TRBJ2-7,CASSVRESYEQYF
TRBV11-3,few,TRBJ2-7,CASSITGANSYEQYF